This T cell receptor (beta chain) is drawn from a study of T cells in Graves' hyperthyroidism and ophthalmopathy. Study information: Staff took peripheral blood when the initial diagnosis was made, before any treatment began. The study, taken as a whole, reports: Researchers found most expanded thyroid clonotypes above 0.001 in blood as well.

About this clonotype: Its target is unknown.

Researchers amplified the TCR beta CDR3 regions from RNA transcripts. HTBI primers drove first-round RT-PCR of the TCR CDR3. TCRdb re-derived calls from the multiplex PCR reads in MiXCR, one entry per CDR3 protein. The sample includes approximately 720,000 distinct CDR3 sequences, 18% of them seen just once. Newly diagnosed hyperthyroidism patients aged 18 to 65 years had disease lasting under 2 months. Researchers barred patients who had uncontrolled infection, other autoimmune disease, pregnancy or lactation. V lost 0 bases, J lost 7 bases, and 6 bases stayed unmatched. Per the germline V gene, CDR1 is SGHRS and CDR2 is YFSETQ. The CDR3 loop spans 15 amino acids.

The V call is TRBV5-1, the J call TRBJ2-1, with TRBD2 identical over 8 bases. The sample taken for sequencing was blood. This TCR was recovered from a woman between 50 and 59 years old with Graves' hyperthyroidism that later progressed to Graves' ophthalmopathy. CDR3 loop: CASSLEVSSGNEQFF. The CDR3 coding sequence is TGCGCCAGCAGCTTGGAGGTCTCTAGCGGGAATGAGCAGTTCTTC.